This passage covers 12 T cell receptor beta chains from one sample sequenced in a study of T-cell reconstitution after alpha-beta-depleted transplantation in children. For TCRbeta, the library was prepared with unique molecular identifiers. TCRdb passed the PCR reads through MiXCR, listing each CDR3 protein once. The sample lists 500,000 to 750,000 distinct CDR3 sequences; 10% to 15% were seen once. Sequenced here: PBMCs, mostly from graft donor cells, sampled 360 days after TCRalphabeta/CD19-depleted stem cell transplant. These TCRs come from a male patient under 18 who had a stem cell transplant for acute myeloid leukemia, so the T cells may come from the graft donor.

As for this clonotype: A read error is possible here, since a much larger clone lies one base away. This chain links TRBV29-1 with TRBJ2-3, with unresolved D. Germline CDR1 reads SQVTM; CDR2 reads ANQGSEA. CDR3 length: 14 amino acids. The CDR3 here is CSVERASYTNTQYF. The CDR3 DNA reads as TGCAGCGTTGAAAGAGCGAGTTACACAAATACGCAGTATTTT.

The gene calls are TRBV7-9 and TRBJ2-3; tentatively, D is TRBD1 or TRBD2 (6 bases each). CDR3 length equals 16 residues. V lost 5 bases to trimming and J lost 0 bases, with 15 bases between them. Germline CDR1 reads SEHNR; CDR2 reads FQNEAQ (reference sequence). CDR3 sequence reads: CASSTEGGPSTDTQYF. The CDR3 DNA follows: TGTGCCAGCAGCACCGAGGGGGGCCCGAGCACAGATACGCAGTATTTT.

This CDR3 reads CASSLFGAGANVLTF. The DNA for the CDR3 is TGCGCCAGCAGCTTGTTCGGGGCTGGGGCCAACGTCCTGACTTTC. The gene calls are TRBV5-1 and TRBJ2-6; possibly TRBD2 for D (5 bases). Per germline, CDR1 SGHRS and CDR2 YFSETQ. The CDR3 totals 15 residues. Trimming shortened V by 1 base and J by 2 bases, and 7 bases separated the two germline ends.

This clonotype was detected ten times or more. The rearrangement uses TRBV28 and TRBJ2-7; 7 bases are a match to TRBD1. V lost 2 bases and J lost 3; bases outside the gene matches: 4. The CDR3 is 14 amino acids. Germline V lookup: CDR1 MDHEN, CDR2 SYDVKM. The CDR3 is CASSLNQGVYEQYF. CDR3 nucleotides: TGTGCCAGCAGTTTAAATCAGGGGGTCTACGAGCAGTACTTC. Full variable domain (remainder filled in from reference TRBV28 and TRBJ2-7): DVKVTQSSRYLVKRTGEKVFLECVQDMDHENMFWYRQDPGLGLRLIYFSYDVKMKEKGDIPEGYSVSREKKERFSLILESASTNQTSMYLCASSLNQGVYEQYFGPGTRLTVT.

This clonotype has a count of ten or more. The genes are TRBV12-3 or TRBV12-4 and TRBJ2-1; no clear D gene. The V gene lost 2 bases and the J gene lost 8 bases, with 4 bases spanning the gap. This CDR3 contains 11 residues. CDR3 bases: TGTGCCAGCAGTTTAACTCATGAGCAGTTCTTC. Its protein is CASSLTHEQFF.

The CDR3 region has the DNA TGCAGTGCTTCCTTAGGACTAGCGGGAGACACAGATACGCAGTATTTT. Translating gives CSASLGLAGDTDTQYF. The chain is built from TRBV20-1 and TRBJ2-3; 13 bases are shared with TRBD2. This CDR3 has 16 amino acids. The germline V gene has CDR1 DFQATT and CDR2 SNEGSKA (reference sequence). Trimming at V came to 5 bases and at J to 2 bases, leaving 7 bases not matched to a gene.

This rearrangement joins TRBV5-1 to TRBJ1-1; weak D call: TRBD1 (6 bases). The CDR3 covers 15 residues. Germline V gene lookup returns CDR1 SGHRS and CDR2 YFSETQ. V dropped 1 base and J dropped 0 bases, with 10 bases sitting between them. The CDR3 here is CASSLLAGVNTEAFF. The CDR3 region has the DNA TGCGCCAGCAGCTTGTTAGCAGGGGTGAACACTGAAGCTTTCTTT.

This clonotype was recorded a few times. The genes are TRBV12-3 or TRBV12-4 and TRBJ2-7; maybe TRBD2 (6 bases). The CDR3 consists of 15 residues. Trimming cost V 7 bases and J 4 bases, with 20 bases left between them. The CDR3 DNA reads TGTGCCAGCACCTCACCGCGGGGCGGAGTGTACGAGCAGTACTTC. This gives the protein CASTSPRGGVYEQYF.

This clonotype was found many times. The chain uses TRBV4-3 and TRBJ2-7; D may be TRBD1 or TRBD2 (6 bases each). The CDR3 is made up of 17 amino acids. V dropped 0 bases and J dropped 0 bases, with 15 bases sitting between them. CDR1 and CDR2 (germline): LGHNA, YSLEER. The CDR3 sequence: CASSQDWGAGTSYEQYF. In DNA, the CDR3 is TGCGCCAGCAGCCAAGATTGGGGGGCAGGGACCTCCTACGAGCAGTACTTC.

Details on this clonotype: Since a much larger clone is just one base distant, this may be a read error. The chain links TRBV3-1 to TRBJ1-1; D gene uncertain. Germline lookup yields CDR1 LGHDT and CDR2 YNNKEL (reference sequence). This CDR3 has 13 residues. The CDR3 region is CACSLRMNTEAFF. The CDR3 DNA sequence: TGTGCCTGCAGCTTACGTATGAACACTGAAGCTTTCTTT.

This clonotype was observed a handful of times. The chain couples TRBV4-2 to TRBJ2-3; 9 bases line up with TRBD1. This CDR3 spans 15 amino acids. Germline CDR1 reads LGHNA; CDR2 reads YNFKEQ. The V segment lost 1 base and the J segment 2 bases; nucleotides outside the gene matches: 1. CDR3: CASSQGTGDTDTQYF. As DNA, the CDR3 is TGTGCCAGCAGCCAAGGGACAGGGGACACAGATACGCAGTATTTT.

This clonotype has just a few counts. The chain has TRBV28 and TRBJ2-3; TRBD2 agrees at 8 bases. V trimming: 5 bases; J trimming: 0 bases; junction bases outside the gene matches: 7. The CDR3 spans 16 residues. Germline V lookup: CDR1 MDHEN, CDR2 SYDVKM. CDR3: CASSPTLAASTDTQYF. CDR3 coding DNA: TGTGCCAGCAGTCCGACACTAGCGGCTAGCACAGATACGCAGTATTTT.